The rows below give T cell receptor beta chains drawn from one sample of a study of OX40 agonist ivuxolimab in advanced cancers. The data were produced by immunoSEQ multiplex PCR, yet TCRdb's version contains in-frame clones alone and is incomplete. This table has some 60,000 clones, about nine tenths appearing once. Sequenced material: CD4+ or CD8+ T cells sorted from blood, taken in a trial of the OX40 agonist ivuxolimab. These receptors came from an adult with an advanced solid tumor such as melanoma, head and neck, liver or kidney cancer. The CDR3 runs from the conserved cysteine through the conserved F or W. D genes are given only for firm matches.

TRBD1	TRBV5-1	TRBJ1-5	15	TGCGCCAGCAGCGCCGGGACAGGGAAGGAGCAGCCCCAGCATTTT	CASSAGTGKEQPQHF
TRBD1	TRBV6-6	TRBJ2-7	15	TGTGCCAGCAGTCCCTCGGGACAGGGTTCCTACGAGCAGTACTTC	CASSPSGQGSYEQYF
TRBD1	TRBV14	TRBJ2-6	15	TGTGCCAGCAGTCGACAGGGTACTGGGGCCAACGTCCTGACTTTC	CASSRQGTGANVLTF
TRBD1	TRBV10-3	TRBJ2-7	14	TGTGCCATCACCCCCACAGGGGGAGGCGTCGAGCAGTACTTC	CAITPTGGGVEQYF
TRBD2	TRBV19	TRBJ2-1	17	TGTGCCAGTAGTATCGGTGGGCTAGCGGAACTTTACAATGAGCAGTTCTTC	CASSIGGLAELYNEQFF
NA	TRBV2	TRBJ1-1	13	TGTGCCAGCAGTGTACAGGTGAACACTGAAGCTTTCTTT	CASSVQVNTEAFF
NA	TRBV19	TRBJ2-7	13	TGTGCCAGTAGTATAACAGTTTCCTACGAGCAGTACTTC	CASSITVSYEQYF
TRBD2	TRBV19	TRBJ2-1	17	TGTGCCAGTAGGACTAGCGGGAGGCTCCTCTCCTACAATGAGCAGTTCTTC	CASRTSGRLLSYNEQFF
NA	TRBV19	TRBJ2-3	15	TGTGCCAGTAGTATGGGGATCTCTAGCACAGATACGCAGTATTTT	CASSMGISSTDTQYF
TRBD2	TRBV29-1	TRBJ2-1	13	TGCAGCGCGCTCACCGGGACTAGCAATGAGCAGTTCTTC	CSALTGTSNEQFF
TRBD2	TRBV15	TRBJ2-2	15	TGTGCCACCAGCAGAGAGCCGGGGGGGGCCGGGGAGCTGTTTTTT	CATSREPGGAGELFF
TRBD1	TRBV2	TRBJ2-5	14	TGTGCCAGCAGTGCCCGGACAGGGAAAGAGACCCAGTACTTC	CASSARTGKETQYF
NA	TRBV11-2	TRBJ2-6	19	TGTGCCAGCAGGATATTACAGGGACACCATTTCTCTGGGGCCAACGTCCTGACTTTC	CASRILQGHHFSGANVLTF
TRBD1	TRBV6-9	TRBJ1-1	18	TGTGCCAGCAGTTATTCACCTAACAGGGGATCGATGAACACTGAAGCTTTCTTT	CASSYSPNRGSMNTEAFF
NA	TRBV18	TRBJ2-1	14	TGTGCCAGCTCACCCCAATGGGACTACAATGAGCAGTTCTTC	CASSPQWDYNEQFF
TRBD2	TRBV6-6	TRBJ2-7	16	TGTGCCAGCAGTGGCGGGACTAGCGTTAGCTCCTACGAGCAGTACTTC	CASSGGTSVSSYEQYF